This T cell receptor (beta chain) was found in a study of blood T cell repertoires in COVID-19. This CDR3 region has 14 residues. Germline trimming cut 6 bases from V and 8 bases from J; bases unmatched to any gene: 12. From germline, CDR1 is MNHEY and CDR2 SMNVEV (reference sequence). Some clones are missing from TCRdb's copy, which holds only in-frame ones; the method was immunoSEQ multiplex PCR. Of tens of thousands of clones in the sample, about two thirds are singletons; the top ten hold 20% to 25%. The sample was peripheral blood. The source is a woman aged 60-75 years in a cohort sampled during active or convalescent COVID-19. The V and J genes are TRBV27 and TRBJ1-2; 7 bases line up with TRBD1. CDR3 bases: TGTGCCAGCAGCAGCAGACAGGGCGGGGAGGGCTACACCTTC. Translating gives CASSSRQGGEGYTF.